A single sample gave rise to the 17 T cell receptor beta chains below, sequenced in a study of control samples from healthy donors and cancer patients. Produced via immunoSEQ multiplex PCR; TCRdb's table is partial and in-frame only. Of about 120,000 clones in the sample, almost 95% are singletons; the top ten hold 0.58%. Sequenced sample: PBMCs. These receptors all come from an older man with head and neck cancer.

The chain uses TRBV7-2 and TRBJ2-1; the D gene is possibly TRBD2 (5 bases). Germline V gene data show CDR1 as SGHTA and CDR2 as FQGNSA. The CDR3 is made up of 15 amino acids. With 5 bases removed from V and 8 bases from J, the gap between germline ends came to 19 bases. CDR3 coding DNA: TGTGCCAGCAGCCCTAGCAACATAATCGCTTATGAGCAGTTCTTC. Protein sequence: CASSPSNIIAYEQFF.

This chain uses TRBV7-9 with TRBJ1-1; D remains unclear. The CDR3 loop spans 13 amino acids. Deletions cut 3 bases from V and 1 base from J, with 6 bases between. CDR1 is SEHNR, CDR2 FQNEAQ, per germline (reference sequence). CDR3 DNA sequence: TGTGCCAGCAGCTTTAACTCGAACACTGAAGCTTTCTTT. It codes for CASSFNSNTEAFF.

V gene TRBV9 combines with J gene TRBJ2-1, with D possibly being TRBD1 (6 bases). Trimming stripped 0 bases from V and 7 bases from J, with 8 bases between. Germline V CDR1 and CDR2: SGDLS, YYNGEE. This CDR3 is 13 amino acids long. The DNA for the CDR3 is TGTGCCAGCAGCGTAGGAGGGGGAAATGAGCAGTTCTTC. Amino acids: CASSVGGGNEQFF.

The gene calls are TRBV6-5 and TRBJ1-6; 8 bases fit TRBD1. The length of the CDR3 is 13 residues. J gave up 7 bases and V 8 bases, and 4 bases lay outside the gene matches. The germline gives CDR1 MNHEY, CDR2 SVGAGI. CDR3 loop: CASLQGANSPLHF. For the CDR3, the DNA is TGTGCCAGCCTCCAGGGGGCCAATTCACCCCTCCACTTT.

This chain uses TRBV5-1 with TRBJ2-5; either TRBD1 or TRBD2 may supply D (5 bases each). V was shortened by 4 bases and J by 2 bases, with 18 bases between the two germline ends. Germline V gene lookup returns CDR1 SGHRS and CDR2 YFSETQ. The CDR3 consists of 16 residues. CDR3 protein: CASSPLPGTGQETQYF. In DNA, the CDR3 is TGCGCCAGCAGCCCGCTCCCGGGGACGGGGCAAGAGACCCAGTACTTC.

The chain is built from TRBV5-5 and TRBJ2-5; TRBD2 aligns across 9 bases. Germline CDR1 reads SGHKS; CDR2 reads YYEKEE (reference sequence). V trimming: 4 bases; J trimming: 4 bases; junction bases outside the gene matches: 11. The CDR3 totals 16 residues. The chain's CDR3 is CASSLASGASGETQYF. The CDR3 DNA reads as TGTGCCAGCAGCCTCGCTAGCGGGGCCTCCGGAGAGACCCAGTACTTC.

The V gene is TRBV5-6, the J gene TRBJ2-2; 7 bases map to TRBD1. The germline V gene encodes CDR1 SGHDT and CDR2 YYEEEE. V lost 3 bases to trimming and J lost 3 bases; unmatched junction nucleotides: 5. The CDR3 totals 15 residues. Here the CDR3 reads CASSSRTGYTGELFF. CDR3 bases: TGTGCCAGCAGCTCACGGACAGGTTACACCGGGGAGCTGTTTTTT.

The chain has TRBV5-1 and TRBJ2-7; 7 bases are shared with TRBD2. Germline V CDR1 and CDR2: SGHRS, YFSETQ. The length of the CDR3 is 14 residues. Trimming took 0 bases from V and 5 from J; bases not matched to a gene: 5. The CDR3 reads CASSLAVTSNEQYF. In nucleotides, the CDR3 is TGCGCCAGCAGCTTGGCCGTGACTAGCAACGAGCAGTACTTC.

The rearrangement uses TRBV18 and TRBJ1-6; the match to TRBD1 covers 7 bases. V shed 4 bases and J 8 bases; nucleotides not matched to a gene: 11. The CDR3 totals 16 residues. Germline lookup yields CDR1 KGHSH and CDR2 LQKENI. CDR3: CASSQASGQFDSPLHF. As DNA, the CDR3 is TGTGCCAGCTCACAAGCGTCGGGACAGTTCGATTCACCCCTCCACTTT.

The CDR3 region has the DNA TGCGCCAGCAGCCCGGGACTAGCGGGAGAGGGGGAGACCCAGTACTTC. Protein sequence: CASSPGLAGEGETQYF. The V and J genes are TRBV4-3 and TRBJ2-5; 14 bases map to TRBD2. CDR1 and CDR2 from the germline V gene are LGHNA and YSLEER. This CDR3 contains 16 residues. V was pared by 4 bases and J by 5 bases, with 6 bases of the junction left unmatched.

V usage is TRBV10-3 and J usage is TRBJ1-1; no firm D call. The germline V gene has CDR1 ENHRY and CDR2 SYGVKD. CDR3 length: 12 amino acids. Trimming took 8 bases from V and 8 from J, leaving 15 bases between them. CDR3: CAIRAQYEEAFF. In DNA form, the CDR3 reads TGTGCCATCCGAGCCCAGTACGAGGAAGCTTTCTTT.

The rearrangement uses TRBV5-4 and TRBJ2-1, with 10 nucleotides matching TRBD1. The CDR3 extends over 15 amino acids. Losses at the gene ends were 4 bases for V and 7 bases for J; bases not matched to a gene: 8. CDR1 is SGHNT, CDR2 YYREEE, per germline (reference sequence). The CDR3 DNA reads as TGTGCCAGCAGCGCACCGGGACAGGGGTGGAATGAGCAGTTCTTC. It codes for CASSAPGQGWNEQFF.

The gene calls are TRBV9 and TRBJ2-4, with D tentatively TRBD1 or TRBD2 (5 bases each). CDR1 is SGDLS, CDR2 YYNGEE, per germline. The CDR3 contains 15 residues. With 0 bases removed from V and 6 bases from J, the gap between germline ends came to 13 bases. The CDR3 reads CASSVGGETGNIQYF. CDR3 nucleotide sequence: TGTGCCAGCAGCGTAGGAGGGGAGACGGGAAACATTCAGTACTTC.

The chain uses TRBV7-6 and TRBJ1-5; D not resolved. The CDR3 length is 14 residues. The V end was cut by 1 base, the J end by 4 bases, with 8 bases between. Germline CDR1 reads SGHVS; CDR2 reads FNYEAQ. The CDR3 sequence: CASSLETGNQPQHF. As DNA, the CDR3 is TGTGCCAGCAGCTTAGAAACGGGGAATCAGCCCCAGCATTTT.

The chain uses TRBV7-9 and TRBJ2-7; tentatively, D is TRBD2 (7 bases). The CDR3 runs 16 residues. Germline V gives CDR1 SEHNR, CDR2 FQNEAQ (reference sequence). V was pared by 5 bases and J by 0 bases, with 17 bases between. The CDR3 DNA follows: TGTGCCAGCAGCACCACGGGGGGCCTTAGCTCCTACGAGCAGTACTTC. Protein sequence: CASSTTGGLSSYEQYF.

The V gene is TRBV19, the J gene TRBJ1-1; D may be TRBD1 (6 bases). Trimming removed 7 bases at V and 11 bases at J, with 20 bases between. Germline values: CDR1 LNHDA, CDR2 SQIVND (reference sequence). The CDR3 extends over 13 amino acids. The CDR3 DNA reads TGTGCCAGTACCAGGCCAGGGGTGCCGGCTGCTTTCTTT. It is translated as CASTRPGVPAAFF. The full variable domain, with the rest looked up from reference TRBV19 and TRBJ1-1, is DGGITQSPKYLFRKEGQNVTLSCEQNLNHDAMYWYRQDPGQGLRLIYYSQIVNDFQKGDIAEGYSVSREKKESFPLTVTSAQKNPTAFYLCASTRPGVPAAFFGQGTRLTVV.

CDR3 nucleotide sequence: TGTGCCAGCAGCGTAGTCGGGGGTCCCAACGTCCTGACTTTC. Its translation is CASSVVGGPNVLTF. V usage is TRBV9 and J usage is TRBJ2-6; maybe TRBD2 (6 bases). Per germline, CDR1 SGDLS and CDR2 YYNGEE. Trimming removed 0 bases at V and 8 bases at J, with 9 bases between. The CDR3 sequence is 14 residues long.